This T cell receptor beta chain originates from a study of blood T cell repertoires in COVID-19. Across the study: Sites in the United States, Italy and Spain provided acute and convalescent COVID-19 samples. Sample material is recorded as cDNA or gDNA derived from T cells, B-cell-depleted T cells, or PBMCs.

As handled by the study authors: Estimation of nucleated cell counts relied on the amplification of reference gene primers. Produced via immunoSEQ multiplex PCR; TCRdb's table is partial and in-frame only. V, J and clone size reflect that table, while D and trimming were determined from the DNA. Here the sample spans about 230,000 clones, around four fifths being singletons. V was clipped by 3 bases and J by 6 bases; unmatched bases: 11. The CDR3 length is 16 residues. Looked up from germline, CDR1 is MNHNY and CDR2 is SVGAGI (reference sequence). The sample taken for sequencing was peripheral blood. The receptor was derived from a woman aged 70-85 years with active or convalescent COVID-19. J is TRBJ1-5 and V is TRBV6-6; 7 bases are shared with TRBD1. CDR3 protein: CASSYPGRGETQPQHF. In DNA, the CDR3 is TGTGCCAGCAGTTATCCTGGCAGGGGGGAAACTCAGCCCCAGCATTTT.